This T cell receptor (beta chain) was profiled in a study of cytomegalovirus exposure and HLA in healthy donors. Study-wide results and limits: For most TCR sequences rarity was the rule, although some public TCRs occurred in many donors. Data from an earlier analysis indicated that most TCR beta V segments were productive either about 87% or about 30% of the time.

Comment on this clone: Its target is unknown.

V was shortened by 2 bases and J by 1 base, with 8 bases between the two germline ends. The CDR3 consists of 14 residues. From germline, CDR1 is MNHEY and CDR2 SVGAGI. It was with 60 Vbeta and 13 Jbeta primers that the PCR ran. Clones were sequenced by immunoSEQ multiplex PCR, and TCRdb holds only the in-frame ones, with some missing. Counted here are roughly 100,000 clones, approximately 69% occurring once; the ten biggest clones make up 3.2%. The specimen was PBMCs. The TCR was taken from a man between 25 and 39 years old in good health and CMV-seronegative. V and J are TRBV6-5 and TRBJ1-2; weak D call: TRBD1 (5 bases). This chain's CDR3 is CASSYKGLNYGYTF. For the CDR3, the DNA is TGTGCCAGCAGTTACAAGGGGCTTAACTATGGCTACACCTTC.